Below are 10 T cell receptor beta chains sequenced from a single sample in a study of cytomegalovirus exposure and HLA in healthy donors. Here immunoSEQ multiplex PCR was the method, and the copy in TCRdb shows in-frame clones only, minus some. The sample holds more than 250,000 clones; around 86% are singletons and the top ten take around 0.8%. Sequencing input: PBMCs. These receptors originate from a woman between 18 and 30 years old in good health and CMV-seronegative.

This sequence joins TRBV7-2 and TRBJ1-1; D possibly corresponds to TRBD1 (5 bases). CDR1 and CDR2 from the germline V gene are SGHTA and FQGNSA. V was cut by 5 bases and J by 3 bases, with 16 bases left in between. The CDR3 totals 15 residues. The CDR3: CASSLWGGTDTEAFF. The DNA for the CDR3 is TGTGCCAGCAGCCTATGGGGGGGAACGGACACTGAAGCTTTCTTT.

The rearrangement uses TRBV29-1 and TRBJ1-1, with D possibly TRBD1 on 6 matching bases. CDR1 and CDR2 from the germline V gene are SQVTM and ANQGSEA. The CDR3 runs 13 residues. The V end lost 3 bases, the J end lost 3 bases, and 11 bases lay between the germline ends. The CDR3 sequence: CSVELGGDTEAFF. Here the CDR3 DNA reads TGCAGCGTTGAGTTAGGGGGGGACACTGAAGCTTTCTTT.

The genes are TRBV7-2 and TRBJ2-6; 9 bases map to TRBD2. Germline V gene data show CDR1 as SGHTA and CDR2 as FQGNSA. J lost 2 bases, V lost 3 bases, and 8 bases had no gene match. The CDR3 runs 18 residues. As DNA, the CDR3 is TGTGCCAGCAGCTTCGCTAGCGGGGTGTTAACTGGGGCCAACGTCCTGACTTTC. Its translation is CASSFASGVLTGANVLTF.

The chain links TRBV28 to TRBJ1-3; a weak D match, TRBD1 (6 bases). Germline values: CDR1 MDHEN, CDR2 SYDVKM. CDR3 length: 16 residues. V lost 4 bases to trimming and J lost 0 bases, with 13 bases between them. CDR3 in amino acids: CASSSPQGISGNTIYF. The CDR3 nucleotides read TGTGCCAGCAGTTCCCCGCAGGGGATCTCTGGAAACACCATATATTTT.

The chain joins TRBV10-3 to TRBJ2-7; maybe TRBD2 (5 bases). Germline V gene sequence: CDR1 ENHRY, CDR2 SYGVKD. The CDR3 spans 14 residues. Trimming removed 8 bases at V and 3 bases at J, with 17 bases between. The chain's CDR3 is CAIGEPSRSYEQYF. The CDR3 nucleotides are TGTGCCATCGGGGAGCCCTCACGAAGCTACGAGCAGTACTTC.

The table lists this clone with many counts. The CDR3 DNA is TGTGCCAGCAGACCGAAGGGGGCGTTAAACTATGGCTACACCTTC. Encoded protein: CASRPKGALNYGYTF. The V and J genes are TRBV6-6 and TRBJ1-2, with 7 bases aligning to TRBD1. The CDR3 sequence is 15 residues long. With V trimmed by 6 bases and J by 2 bases, 9 bases remained unmatched. In germline, CDR1 is MNHNY, CDR2 SVGAGI (reference sequence).

The chain couples TRBV7-3 to TRBJ2-3; TRBD1 agrees at 8 bases. The CDR3 loop spans 15 amino acids. Germline V gene data show CDR1 as SGHTA and CDR2 as FQGTGA. V dropped 2 bases and J dropped 0; count of bases not matched to a gene: 1. The CDR3 sequence is CASSLWTGSTDTQYF. The DNA for the CDR3 is TGTGCCAGCAGCTTATGGACAGGGAGCACAGATACGCAGTATTTT. Full variable domain (outside the CDR3, taken from reference TRBV7-3 and TRBJ2-3): GAGVSQTPSNKVTEKGKYVELRCDPISGHTALYWYRQSLGQGPEFLIYFQGTGAADDSGLPNDRFFAVRPEGSVSTLKIQRTERGDSAVYLCASSLWTGSTDTQYFGPGTRLTVL.

This chain links TRBV28 with TRBJ2-1, with a possible D match to TRBD2 (6 bases). Germline lookup yields CDR1 MDHEN and CDR2 SYDVKM. This CDR3 contains 14 residues. The ends were cut back, 6 bases at V and 1 base at J, with 10 bases in the middle. The CDR3 DNA is TGTGCCAGCAGCGTTGCGGGGTCCTACAATGAGCAGTTCTTC. It is translated as CASSVAGSYNEQFF.

V and J are TRBV6-4 and TRBJ1-1; possible D gene TRBD1, 6 bases. The CDR3 runs 14 residues. V lost 9 bases and J 6 bases, leaving 20 bases between the germline ends. Germline loops: CDR1 MRHNA, CDR2 SNTAGT. CDR3 nucleotides: TGTGCCAGGGATTCAGGGGAATTTAGGGCTGAAGCTTTCTTT. Translation gives CARDSGEFRAEAFF.

CDR3 in amino acids: CASSVARASEQFF. The CDR3 DNA reads TGTGCCAGCAGCGTAGCCCGAGCGAGTGAGCAGTTCTTC. The rearrangement uses TRBV9 and TRBJ2-1, with D unclear. CDR1 is SGDLS, CDR2 YYNGEE, per germline. The CDR3 is 13 amino acids. Trimming pared 0 bases from V and 9 bases from J, leaving 10 bases between.